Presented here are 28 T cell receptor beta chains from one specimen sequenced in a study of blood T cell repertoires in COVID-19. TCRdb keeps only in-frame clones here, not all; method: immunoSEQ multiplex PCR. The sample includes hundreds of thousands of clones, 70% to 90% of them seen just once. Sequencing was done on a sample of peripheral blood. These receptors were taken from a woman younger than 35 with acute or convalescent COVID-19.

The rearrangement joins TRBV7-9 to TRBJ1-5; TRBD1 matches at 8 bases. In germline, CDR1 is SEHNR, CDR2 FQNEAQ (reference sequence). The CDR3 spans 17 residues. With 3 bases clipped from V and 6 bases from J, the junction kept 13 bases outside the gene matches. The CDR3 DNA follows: TGTGCCAGCAGCTTCGACCTTGACAGGGGTGGAAGTCAGCCCCAGCATTTT. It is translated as CASSFDLDRGGSQPQHF. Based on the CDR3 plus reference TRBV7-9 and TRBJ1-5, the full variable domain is DTGVSQNPRHKITKRGQNVTFRCDPISEHNRLYWYRQTLGQGPEFLTYFQNEAQLEKSRLLSDRFSAERPKGSFSTLEIQRTEQGDSAMYLCASSFDLDRGGSQPQHFGDGTRLSIL.

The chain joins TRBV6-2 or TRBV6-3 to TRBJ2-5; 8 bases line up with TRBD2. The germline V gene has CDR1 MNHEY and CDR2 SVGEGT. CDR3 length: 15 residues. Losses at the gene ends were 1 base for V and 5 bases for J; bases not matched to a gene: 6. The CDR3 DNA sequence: TGTGCCAGCAGTTACTACGGGACTAGGGGGGAGACCCAGTACTTC. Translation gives CASSYYGTRGETQYF.

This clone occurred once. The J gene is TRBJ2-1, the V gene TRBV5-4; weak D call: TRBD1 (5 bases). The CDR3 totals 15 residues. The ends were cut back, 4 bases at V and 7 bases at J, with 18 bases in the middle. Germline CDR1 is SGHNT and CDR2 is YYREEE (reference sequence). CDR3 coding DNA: TGTGCCAGCAGCCCCGGGCTAACAGGACGGAATGAGCAGTTCTTC. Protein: CASSPGLTGRNEQFF.

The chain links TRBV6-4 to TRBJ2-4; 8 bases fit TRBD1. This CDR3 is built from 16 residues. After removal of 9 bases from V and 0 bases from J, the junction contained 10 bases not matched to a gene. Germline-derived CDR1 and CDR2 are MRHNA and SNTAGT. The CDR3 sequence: CARIYRGERAKNIQYF. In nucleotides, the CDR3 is TGTGCCAGAATCTACAGGGGGGAGAGAGCCAAAAACATTCAGTACTTC.

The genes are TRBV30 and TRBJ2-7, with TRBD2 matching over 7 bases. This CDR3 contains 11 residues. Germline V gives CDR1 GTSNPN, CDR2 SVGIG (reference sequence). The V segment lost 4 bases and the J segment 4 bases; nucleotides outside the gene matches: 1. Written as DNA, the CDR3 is TGTGCCTGGATGCGGGGGTACGAGCAGTACTTC. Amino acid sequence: CAWMRGYEQYF.

CDR3 sequence: CASSYSTATNEKLFF. CDR3 nucleotides: TGTGCCAGCAGTTACTCGACAGCAACTAATGAAAAACTGTTTTTT. V gene TRBV6-5 combines with J gene TRBJ1-4, with D maybe TRBD1 (5 bases). Germline CDR1 and CDR2: MNHEY and SVGAGI. The CDR3 consists of 15 residues. Between the trimmed V and J ends, which lost 0 bases and 0 bases, there was a span of 5 bases.

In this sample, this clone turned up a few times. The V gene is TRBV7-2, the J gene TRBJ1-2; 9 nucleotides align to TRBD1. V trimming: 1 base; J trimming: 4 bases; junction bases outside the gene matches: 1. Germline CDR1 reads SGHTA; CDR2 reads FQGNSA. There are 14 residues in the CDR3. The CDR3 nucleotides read TGTGCCAGCAGCTTAGAGACAGGGGGCTATGGCTACACCTTC. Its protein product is CASSLETGGYGYTF.

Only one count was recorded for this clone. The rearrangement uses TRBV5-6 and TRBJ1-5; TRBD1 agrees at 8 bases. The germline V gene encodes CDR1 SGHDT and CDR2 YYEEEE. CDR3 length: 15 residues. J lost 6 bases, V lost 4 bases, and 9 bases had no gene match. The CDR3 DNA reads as TGTGCCAGCAGCCAACGACAGGGGCCGAGTCAGCCCCAGCATTTT. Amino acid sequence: CASSQRQGPSQPQHF.

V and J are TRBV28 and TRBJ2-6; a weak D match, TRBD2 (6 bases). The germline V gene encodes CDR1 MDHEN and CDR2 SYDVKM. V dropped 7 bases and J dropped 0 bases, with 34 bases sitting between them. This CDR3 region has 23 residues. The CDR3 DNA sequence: TGTGCCAGCAACAATCCCGGGTGGGGGGTGTGGTCAAAAAAAGACTCTGGGGCCAACGTCCTGACTTTC. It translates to CASNNPGWGVWSKKDSGANVLTF.

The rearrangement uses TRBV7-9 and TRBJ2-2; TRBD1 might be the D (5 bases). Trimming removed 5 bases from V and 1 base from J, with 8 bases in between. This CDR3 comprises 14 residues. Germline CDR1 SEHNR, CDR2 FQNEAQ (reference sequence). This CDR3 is CASSRGQNTGELFF. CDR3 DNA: TGTGCCAGCAGCCGCGGACAGAACACCGGGGAGCTGTTTTTT.

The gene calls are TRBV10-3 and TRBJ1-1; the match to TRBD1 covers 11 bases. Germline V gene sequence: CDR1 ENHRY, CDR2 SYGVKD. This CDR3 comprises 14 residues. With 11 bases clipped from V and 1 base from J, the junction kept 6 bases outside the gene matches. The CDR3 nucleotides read TGTGCCGGGGGACAGGGGGTGGGGAACACTGAAGCTTTCTTT. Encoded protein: CAGGQGVGNTEAFF.

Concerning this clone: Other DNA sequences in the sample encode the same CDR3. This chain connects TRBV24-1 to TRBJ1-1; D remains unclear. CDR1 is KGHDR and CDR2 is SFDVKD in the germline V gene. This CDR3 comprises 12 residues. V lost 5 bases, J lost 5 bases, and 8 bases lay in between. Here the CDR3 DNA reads TGTGCCACCAGTGGATCAGGAACTGAAGCTTTCTTT. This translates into CATSGSGTEAFF.

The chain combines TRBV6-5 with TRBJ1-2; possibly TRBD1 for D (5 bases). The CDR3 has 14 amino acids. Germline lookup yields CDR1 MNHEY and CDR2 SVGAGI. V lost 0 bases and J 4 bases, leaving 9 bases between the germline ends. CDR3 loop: CASSYSDRAYGYTF. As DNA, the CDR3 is TGTGCCAGCAGTTACTCTGACAGAGCCTATGGCTACACCTTC.

DNA for the CDR3: TGCGCCAGCAGCTTTTCCGGGGTCCAAGAGACCCAGTACTTC. Encoded protein: CASSFSGVQETQYF. The chain couples TRBV5-1 to TRBJ2-5, with D possibly being TRBD2 (5 bases). Trimming removed 2 bases from V and 1 base from J, with 9 bases in between. Germline CDR1 and CDR2: SGHRS and YFSETQ. CDR3 size: 14 residues.

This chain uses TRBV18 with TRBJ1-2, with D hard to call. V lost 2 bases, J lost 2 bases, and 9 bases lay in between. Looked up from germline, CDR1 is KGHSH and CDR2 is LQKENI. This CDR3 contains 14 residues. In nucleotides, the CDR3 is TGTGCCAGCTCACCAAACTCGGTAAACTATGGCTACACCTTC. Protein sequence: CASSPNSVNYGYTF.

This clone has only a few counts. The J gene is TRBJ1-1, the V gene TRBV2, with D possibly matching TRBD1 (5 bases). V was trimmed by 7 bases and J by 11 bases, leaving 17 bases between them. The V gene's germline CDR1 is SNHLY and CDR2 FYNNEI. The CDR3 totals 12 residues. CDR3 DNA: TGTGCCAGCATCCCCCGTGGGGCCGGGGCTTTCTTT. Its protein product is CASIPRGAGAFF.

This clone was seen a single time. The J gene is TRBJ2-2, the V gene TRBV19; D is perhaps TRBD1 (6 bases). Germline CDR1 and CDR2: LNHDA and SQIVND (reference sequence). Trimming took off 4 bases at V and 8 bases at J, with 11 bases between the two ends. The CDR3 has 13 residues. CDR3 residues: CASSTGAGGELFF. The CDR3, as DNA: TGTGCCAGTAGTACAGGGGCCGGGGGGGAGCTGTTTTTT. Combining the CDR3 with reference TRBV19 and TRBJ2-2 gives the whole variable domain DGGITQSPKYLFRKEGQNVTLSCEQNLNHDAMYWYRQDPGQGLRLIYYSQIVNDFQKGDIAEGYSVSREKKESFPLTVTSAQKNPTAFYLCASSTGAGGELFFGEGSRLTVL.

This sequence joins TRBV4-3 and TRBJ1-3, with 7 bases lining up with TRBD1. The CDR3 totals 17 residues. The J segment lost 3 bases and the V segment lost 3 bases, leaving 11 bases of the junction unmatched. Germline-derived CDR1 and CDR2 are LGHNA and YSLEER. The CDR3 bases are TGCGCCAGCAGCCAGGACACCGACAGGGAACTTGGAAACACCATATATTTT. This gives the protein CASSQDTDRELGNTIYF.

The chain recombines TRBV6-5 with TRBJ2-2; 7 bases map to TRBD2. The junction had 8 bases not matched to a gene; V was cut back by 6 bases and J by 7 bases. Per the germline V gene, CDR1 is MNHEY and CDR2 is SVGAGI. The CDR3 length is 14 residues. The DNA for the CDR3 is TGTGCCAGCAGCGCACTAGCGATCGGCGGGGAGCTGTTTTTT. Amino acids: CASSALAIGGELFF.

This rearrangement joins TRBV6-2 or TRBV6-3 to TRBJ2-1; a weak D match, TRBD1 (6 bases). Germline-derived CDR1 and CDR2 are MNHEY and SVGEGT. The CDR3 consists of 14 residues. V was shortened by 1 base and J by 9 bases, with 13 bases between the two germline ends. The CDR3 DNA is TGTGCCAGCAGTTACTGGAACAGGGCTGGTGAGCAGTTCTTC. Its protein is CASSYWNRAGEQFF.

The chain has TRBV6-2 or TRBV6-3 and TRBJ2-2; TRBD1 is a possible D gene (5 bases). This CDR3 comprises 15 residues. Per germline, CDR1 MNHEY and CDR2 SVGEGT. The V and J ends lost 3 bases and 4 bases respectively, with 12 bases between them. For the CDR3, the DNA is TGTGCCAGCAGTTATATACAGGCCCCCACCGGGGAGCTGTTTTTT. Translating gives CASSYIQAPTGELFF.

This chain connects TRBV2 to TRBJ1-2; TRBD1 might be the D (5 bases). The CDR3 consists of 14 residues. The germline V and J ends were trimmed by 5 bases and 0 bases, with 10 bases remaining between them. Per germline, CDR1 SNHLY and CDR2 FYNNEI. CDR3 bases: TGTGCCAGCAGTACGACAGTAACTAACTATGGCTACACCTTC. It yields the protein CASSTTVTNYGYTF. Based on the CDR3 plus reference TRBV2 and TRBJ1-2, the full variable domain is EPEVTQTPSHQVTQMGQEVILRCVPISNHLYFYWYRQILGQKVEFLVSFYNNEISEKSEIFDDQFSVERPDGSNFTLKIRSTKLEDSAMYFCASSTTVTNYGYTFGSGTRLTVV.

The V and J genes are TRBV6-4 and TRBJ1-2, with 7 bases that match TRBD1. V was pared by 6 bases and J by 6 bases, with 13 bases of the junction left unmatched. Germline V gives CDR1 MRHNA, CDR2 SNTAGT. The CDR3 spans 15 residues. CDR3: CASSEEWRQGHGYTF. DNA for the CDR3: TGTGCCAGCAGCGAGGAGTGGCGACAGGGACATGGCTACACCTTC.

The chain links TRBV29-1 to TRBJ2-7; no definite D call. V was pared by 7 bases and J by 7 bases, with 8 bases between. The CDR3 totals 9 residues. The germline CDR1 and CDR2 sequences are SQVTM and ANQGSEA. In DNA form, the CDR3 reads TGCAGCGAGCCACGAGAGCAGTACTTC. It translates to CSEPREQYF.

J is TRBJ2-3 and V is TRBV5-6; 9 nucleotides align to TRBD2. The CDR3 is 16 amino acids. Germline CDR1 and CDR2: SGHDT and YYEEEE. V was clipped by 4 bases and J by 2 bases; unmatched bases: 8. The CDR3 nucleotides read TGTGCCAGCAGCCCGACTAGCGGATTGTCCACAGATACGCAGTATTTT. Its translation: CASSPTSGLSTDTQYF.

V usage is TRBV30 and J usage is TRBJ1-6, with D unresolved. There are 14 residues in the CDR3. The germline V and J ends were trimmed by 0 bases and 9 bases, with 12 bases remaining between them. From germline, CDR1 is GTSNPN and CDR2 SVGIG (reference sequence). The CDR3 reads CAWSVGGSPSPLHF. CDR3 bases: TGTGCCTGGAGTGTTGGAGGGTCCCCTTCACCCCTCCACTTT.

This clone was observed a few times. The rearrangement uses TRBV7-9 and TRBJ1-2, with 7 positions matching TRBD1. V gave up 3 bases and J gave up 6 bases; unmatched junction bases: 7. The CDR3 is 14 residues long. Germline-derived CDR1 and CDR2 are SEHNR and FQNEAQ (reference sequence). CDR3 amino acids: CASSFRTGDDGYTF. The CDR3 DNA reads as TGTGCCAGCAGCTTTCGGACAGGCGATGATGGCTACACCTTC.

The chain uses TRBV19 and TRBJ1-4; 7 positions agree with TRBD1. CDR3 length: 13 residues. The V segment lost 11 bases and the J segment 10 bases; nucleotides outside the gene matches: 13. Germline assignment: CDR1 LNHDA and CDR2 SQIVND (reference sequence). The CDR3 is CAGSTGRGGKLFF. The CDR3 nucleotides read TGTGCCGGATCGACAGGGCGAGGAGGAAAACTGTTTTTT.